This record concerns one T cell receptor (beta chain) sequence. The record originates from a study of blood T cells in healthy people across ages. The germline V gene has CDR1 SQVTM and CDR2 ANQGSEA. The ends lost 6 bases at V and 1 base at J; junction bases unmatched: 9. The CDR3 is made up of 14 amino acids. Then a second PCR, running roughly 6 to 11 cycles, was carried out with a sample-barcoded 5' primer and a J-beta primer mix. TCRdb redid the calling of the 5' RACE reads with MiXCR, one entry per CDR3 protein. The table includes some 710,000 distinct CDR3 sequences, about half detected once. The sequence was obtained from a man at least 80 years old in good health. Sequencing used blood. The chain links TRBV29-1 to TRBJ2-7, with 7 bases lining up with TRBD1. This chain's CDR3 is CSVTLQGESYEQYF. In nucleotides, the CDR3 is TGCAGCGTCACGCTCCAGGGGGAGTCCTACGAGCAGTACTTC.